The 3 T cell receptor beta chains listed next were all sequenced from one sample in a study of cytomegalovirus exposure and HLA in healthy donors (dated by TCRdb to about 2017). The library relied on the immunoSEQ multiplex PCR assay. The multiplex PCR relied on a mix of 60 forward primers for TCR Vbeta segments and 13 reverse primers for TCR Jbeta segments. This immuneACCESS table, as held by TCRdb, lists in-frame sequences with V and J called but not all clones. Of the missing ones, under half trace to an unresolved V gene in checked studies; the others have no known cause. The sample table records a few hundred thousand clones; around 75% of these occur just once. The ten largest clones take up 1.8% of the sample. Sequences were obtained from PBMCs. The receptors stem from a woman in her twenties or thirties in good health and CMV-seronegative.

This clone appeared a single time. This rearrangement joins TRBV25-1 to TRBJ2-1; 11 positions agree with TRBD2. CDR1 is MGHDK and CDR2 is SYGVNS in the germline V gene. The CDR3 is made up of 15 amino acids. J gave up 8 bases and V 10 bases, and 13 bases lay outside the gene matches. The CDR3 DNA reads TGTGCCATCTTACCGGGACTAGCGGTGTGGCATGAGCAGTTCTTC. Its translation: CAILPGLAVWHEQFF.

The V call is TRBV5-4, the J call TRBJ2-3; 10 bases map to TRBD2. There are 16 residues in the CDR3. J lost 5 bases, V lost 2 bases, and 8 bases had no gene match. From germline, CDR1 is SGHNT and CDR2 YYREEE (reference sequence). The CDR3: CASSFPTSGTVDTQYF. DNA for the CDR3: TGTGCCAGCAGCTTCCCCACTAGCGGGACGGTAGATACGCAGTATTTT.

J is TRBJ1-4 and V is TRBV10-3; tentative D call: TRBD1 (6 bases). There are 13 residues in the CDR3. In germline, CDR1 is ENHRY, CDR2 SYGVKD. The ends were cut back, 10 bases at V and 3 bases at J, with 12 bases in the middle. The DNA for the CDR3 is TGTGCCACCGGCCGGACAGCTAATGAAAAACTGTTTTTT. Translation: CATGRTANEKLFF.